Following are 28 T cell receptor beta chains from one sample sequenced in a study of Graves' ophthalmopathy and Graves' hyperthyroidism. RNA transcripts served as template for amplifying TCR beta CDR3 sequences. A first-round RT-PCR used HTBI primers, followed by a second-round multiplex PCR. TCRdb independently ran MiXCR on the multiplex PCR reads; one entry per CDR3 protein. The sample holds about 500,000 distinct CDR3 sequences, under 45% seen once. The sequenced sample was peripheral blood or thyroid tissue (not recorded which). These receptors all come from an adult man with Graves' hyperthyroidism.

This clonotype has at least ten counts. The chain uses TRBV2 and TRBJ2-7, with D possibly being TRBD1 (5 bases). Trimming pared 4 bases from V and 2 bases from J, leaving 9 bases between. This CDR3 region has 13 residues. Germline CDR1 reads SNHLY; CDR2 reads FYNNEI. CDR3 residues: CASSVGVTYEQYF. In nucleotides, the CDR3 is TGTGCCAGCAGTGTAGGGGTGACCTACGAGCAGTACTTC.

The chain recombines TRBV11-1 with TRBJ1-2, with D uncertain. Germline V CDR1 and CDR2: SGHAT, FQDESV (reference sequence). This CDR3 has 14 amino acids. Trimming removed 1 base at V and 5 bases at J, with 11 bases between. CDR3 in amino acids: CASSLETSGYGYTF. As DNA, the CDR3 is TGTGCCAGCAGCTTAGAGACATCGGGATATGGCTACACCTTC.

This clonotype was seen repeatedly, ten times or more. As DNA, the CDR3 is TGTGCCAGCAGTACCGGGACACAGGCTTTCTTT. It specifies CASSTGTQAFF. The V call is TRBV12-3 or TRBV12-4, the J call TRBJ1-1, with D perhaps matching TRBD1 (6 bases). V lost 5 bases to trimming and J lost 11 bases, with 12 bases between them. This CDR3 is built from 11 residues.

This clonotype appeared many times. The CDR3 DNA reads as TGCAGCGTTGAACCTGACAGGGGCTACGAGCAGTACTTC. It is translated as CSVEPDRGYEQYF. The chain has TRBV29-1 and TRBJ2-7; 8 nucleotides line up with TRBD1. Germline-derived CDR1 and CDR2 are SQVTM and ANQGSEA. J lost 3 bases, V lost 2 bases, and 3 bases had no gene match. The length of the CDR3 is 13 residues.

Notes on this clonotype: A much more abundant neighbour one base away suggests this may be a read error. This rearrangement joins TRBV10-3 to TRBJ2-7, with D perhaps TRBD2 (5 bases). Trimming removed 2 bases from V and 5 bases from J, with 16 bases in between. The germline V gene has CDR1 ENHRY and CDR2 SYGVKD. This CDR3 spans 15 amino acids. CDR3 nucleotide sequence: TGTGCCATCAGTGAGCCTTTGGGAGTCTTGAACGAGCAGTACTTC. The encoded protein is CAISEPLGVLNEQYF.

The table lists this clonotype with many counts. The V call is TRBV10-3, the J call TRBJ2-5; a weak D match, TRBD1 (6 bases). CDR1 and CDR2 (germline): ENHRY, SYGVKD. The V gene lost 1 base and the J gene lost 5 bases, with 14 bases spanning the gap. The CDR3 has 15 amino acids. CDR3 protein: CAISEWSKGGETQYF. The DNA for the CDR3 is TGTGCCATCAGTGAGTGGAGCAAAGGGGGTGAGACCCAGTACTTC.

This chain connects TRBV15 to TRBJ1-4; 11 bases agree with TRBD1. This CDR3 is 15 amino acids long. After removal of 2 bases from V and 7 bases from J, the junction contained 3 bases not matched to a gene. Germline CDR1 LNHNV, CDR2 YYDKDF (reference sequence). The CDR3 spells CATSRRGQGVEKLFF. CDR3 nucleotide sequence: TGTGCCACCAGCAGAAGGGGACAGGGGGTTGAAAAACTGTTTTTT.

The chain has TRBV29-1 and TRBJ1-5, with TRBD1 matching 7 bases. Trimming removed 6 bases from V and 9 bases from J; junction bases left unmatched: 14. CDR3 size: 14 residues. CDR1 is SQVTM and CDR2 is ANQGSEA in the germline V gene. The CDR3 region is CSVRRDSSSAPQHF. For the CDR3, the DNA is TGCAGCGTCCGCCGGGACAGTTCGTCTGCGCCCCAGCATTTT.

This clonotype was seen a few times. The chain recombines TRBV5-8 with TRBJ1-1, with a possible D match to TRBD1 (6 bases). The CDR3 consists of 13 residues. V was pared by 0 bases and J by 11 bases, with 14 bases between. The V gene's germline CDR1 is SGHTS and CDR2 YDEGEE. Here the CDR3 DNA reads TGTGCCAGCAGCTTGGCTACATTGCAGGGGGCTTTCTTT. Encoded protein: CASSLATLQGAFF.

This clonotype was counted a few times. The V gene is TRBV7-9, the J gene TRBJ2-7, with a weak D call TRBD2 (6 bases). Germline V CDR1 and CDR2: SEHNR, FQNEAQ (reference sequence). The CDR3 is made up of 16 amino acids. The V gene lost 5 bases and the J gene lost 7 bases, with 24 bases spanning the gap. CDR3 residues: CASSPPRGLLGGEQYF. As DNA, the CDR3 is TGTGCCAGCAGCCCGCCCCGAGGACTTCTTGGAGGGGAGCAGTACTTC.

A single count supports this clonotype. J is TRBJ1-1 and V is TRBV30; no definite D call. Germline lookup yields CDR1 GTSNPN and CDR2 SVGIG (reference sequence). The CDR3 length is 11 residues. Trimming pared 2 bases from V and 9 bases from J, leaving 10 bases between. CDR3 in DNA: TGTGCCTGGAGTTTTCGGACTAAAGCTTTCTTT. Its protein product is CAWSFRTKAFF.

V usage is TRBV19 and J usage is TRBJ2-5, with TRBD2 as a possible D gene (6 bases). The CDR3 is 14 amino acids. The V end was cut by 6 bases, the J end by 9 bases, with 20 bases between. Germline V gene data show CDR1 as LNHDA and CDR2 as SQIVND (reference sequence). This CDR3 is CASRPGQGGQPQYF. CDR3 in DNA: TGTGCCAGTAGACCGGGGCAGGGAGGTCAGCCCCAGTACTTC.

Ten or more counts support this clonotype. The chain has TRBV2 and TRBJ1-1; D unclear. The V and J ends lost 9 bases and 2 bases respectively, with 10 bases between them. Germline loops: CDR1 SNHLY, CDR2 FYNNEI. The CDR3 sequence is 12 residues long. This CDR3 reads CASGRVNTEAFF. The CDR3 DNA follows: TGTGCCAGTGGAAGGGTTAACACTGAAGCTTTCTTT.

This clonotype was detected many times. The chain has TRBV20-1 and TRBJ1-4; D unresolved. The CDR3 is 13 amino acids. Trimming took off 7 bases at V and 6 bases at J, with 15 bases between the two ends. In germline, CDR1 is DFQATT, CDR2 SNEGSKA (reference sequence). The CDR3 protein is CSVQGPMDEKLFF. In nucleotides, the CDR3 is TGCAGTGTTCAAGGGCCTATGGATGAAAAACTGTTTTTT.

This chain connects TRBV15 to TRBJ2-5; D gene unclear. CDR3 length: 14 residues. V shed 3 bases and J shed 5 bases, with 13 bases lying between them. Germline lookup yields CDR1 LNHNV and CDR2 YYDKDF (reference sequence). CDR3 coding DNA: TGTGCCACCAGCAGCCCCTCGGTTGGGGAGACCCAGTACTTC. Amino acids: CATSSPSVGETQYF.

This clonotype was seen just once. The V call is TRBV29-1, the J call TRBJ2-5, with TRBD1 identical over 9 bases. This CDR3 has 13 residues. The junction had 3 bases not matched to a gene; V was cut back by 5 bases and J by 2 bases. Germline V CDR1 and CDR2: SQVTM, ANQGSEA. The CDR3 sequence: CSVRQGVQETQYF. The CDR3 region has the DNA TGCAGCGTTCGACAGGGGGTACAAGAGACCCAGTACTTC.

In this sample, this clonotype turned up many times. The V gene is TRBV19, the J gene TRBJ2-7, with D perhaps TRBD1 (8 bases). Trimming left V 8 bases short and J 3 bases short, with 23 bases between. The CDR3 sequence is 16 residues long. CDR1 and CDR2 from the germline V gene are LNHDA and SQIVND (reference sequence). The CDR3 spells CASRDRGGLGGYEQYF. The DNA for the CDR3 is TGTGCCAGTCGTGACAGGGGAGGACTAGGAGGCTACGAGCAGTACTTC.

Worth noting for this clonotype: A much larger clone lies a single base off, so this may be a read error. CDR3 in amino acids: CARSEIPGQGPNTEAFF. Written as DNA, the CDR3 is TGTGCCAGAAGTGAAATCCCGGGACAGGGACCGAACACTGAAGCTTTCTTT. The chain employs TRBV12-3 or TRBV12-4 and TRBJ1-1, with TRBD1 identical over 9 bases. V gave up 9 bases and J gave up 1 base; unmatched junction bases: 15. CDR3 length: 17 amino acids.

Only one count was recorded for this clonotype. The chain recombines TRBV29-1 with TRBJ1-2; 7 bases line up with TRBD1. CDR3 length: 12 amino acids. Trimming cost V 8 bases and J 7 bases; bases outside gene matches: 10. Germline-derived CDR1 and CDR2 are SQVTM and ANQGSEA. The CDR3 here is CSFTTGAAGYTF. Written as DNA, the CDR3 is TGCAGCTTCACTACAGGGGCCGCTGGCTACACCTTC.

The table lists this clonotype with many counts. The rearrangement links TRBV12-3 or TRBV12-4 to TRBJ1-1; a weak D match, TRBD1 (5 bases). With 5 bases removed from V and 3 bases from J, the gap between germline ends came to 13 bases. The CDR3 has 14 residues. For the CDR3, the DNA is TGTGCCAGCAGTCCGGCAGGGAGGGACACTGAAGCTTTCTTT. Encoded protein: CASSPAGRDTEAFF.

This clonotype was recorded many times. Here the CDR3 reads CASSPGVGTAPLHF. The CDR3 region has the DNA TGTGCCAGCAGCCCTGGAGTAGGGACGGCACCCCTCCACTTT. The V gene is TRBV7-2, the J gene TRBJ1-6, with D perhaps TRBD1 (5 bases). Germline V gene lookup returns CDR1 SGHTA and CDR2 FQGNSA. Trimming removed 5 bases from V and 11 bases from J, with 16 bases in between. CDR3 length: 14 amino acids.

CDR3 region: CSVEWTSGRGEQYF. The CDR3 bases are TGCAGCGTTGAATGGACTAGCGGGAGAGGCGAGCAGTACTTC. V is TRBV29-1 and J is TRBJ2-7; TRBD2 aligns across 13 bases. This CDR3 contains 14 residues. V lost 2 bases to trimming and J lost 6 bases; unmatched junction nucleotides: 4. CDR1 and CDR2 (germline): SQVTM, ANQGSEA.

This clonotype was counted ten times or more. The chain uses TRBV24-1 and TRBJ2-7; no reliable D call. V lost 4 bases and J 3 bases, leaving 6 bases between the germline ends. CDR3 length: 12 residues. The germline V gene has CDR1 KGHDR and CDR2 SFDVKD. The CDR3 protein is CATSELGYEQYF. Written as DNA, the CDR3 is TGTGCCACCAGTGAATTGGGCTACGAGCAGTACTTC.

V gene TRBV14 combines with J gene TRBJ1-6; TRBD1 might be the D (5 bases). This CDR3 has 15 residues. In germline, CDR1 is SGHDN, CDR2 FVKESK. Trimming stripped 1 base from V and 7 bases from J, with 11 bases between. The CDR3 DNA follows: TGTGCCAGCAGCCAAGCCAGGGCTGCCAATTCACCCCTCCACTTT. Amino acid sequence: CASSQARAANSPLHF.

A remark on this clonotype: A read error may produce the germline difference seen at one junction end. The CDR3 sequence is CASSLVQAQETRYF. DNA of the CDR3: TGTGCCAGCAGCTTAGTACAGGCACAAGAGACCCGGTACTTC. The chain carries TRBV7-9 and TRBJ2-5, with TRBD1 as a possible D gene (5 bases). The CDR3 spans 14 residues. Germline CDR1 is SEHNR and CDR2 is FQNEAQ (reference sequence).

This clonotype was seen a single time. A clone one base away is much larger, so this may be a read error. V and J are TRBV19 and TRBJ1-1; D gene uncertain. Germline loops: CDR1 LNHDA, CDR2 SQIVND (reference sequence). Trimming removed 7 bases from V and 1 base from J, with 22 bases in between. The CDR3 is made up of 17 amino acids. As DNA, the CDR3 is TGTGCCAGTACTATGGTCCCGCGGTTTAGCCCGAACACTGAAGCTTTCTTT. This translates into CASTMVPRFSPNTEAFF.

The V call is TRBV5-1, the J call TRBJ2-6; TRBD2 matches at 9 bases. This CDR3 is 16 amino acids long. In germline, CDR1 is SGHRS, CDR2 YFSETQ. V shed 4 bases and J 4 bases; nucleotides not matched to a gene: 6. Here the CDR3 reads CASSPAGLAGANVLTF. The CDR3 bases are TGCGCCAGCAGCCCCGCTGGACTAGCGGGGGCCAACGTCCTGACTTTC.

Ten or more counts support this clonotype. Here the CDR3 DNA reads TGTGCCAGCAGTGAATCGGCAGGGAGAGAGACCCAGTACTTC. Protein: CASSESAGRETQYF. The chain joins TRBV25-1 to TRBJ2-5; D possibly matches TRBD1 or TRBD2 (5 bases each). Germline assignment: CDR1 MGHDK and CDR2 SYGVNS. The ends were cut back, 1 base at V and 4 bases at J, with 10 bases in the middle. CDR3 size: 14 residues.